These 7 T cell receptor beta chains were all obtained from the same sample, sequenced in a study of OX40 agonist ivuxolimab in advanced cancers. TCRdb's table, derived via immunoSEQ multiplex PCR, lists solely in-frame clones and lacks some. There are 70,000 to 90,000 clones in the sample; 81% occur only once, and 5% lies in the top ten. The sequences come from CD4+ or CD8+ T cells sorted from blood, collected in a trial of the OX40 agonist ivuxolimab. These receptors all stem from an adult with an advanced solid tumor such as melanoma, head and neck, liver or kidney cancer.

The V gene is TRBV29-1, the J gene TRBJ2-7; D ambiguous. Germline assignment: CDR1 SQVTM and CDR2 ANQGSEA. This CDR3 is 15 amino acids long. V was shortened by 4 bases and J by 0 bases, with 16 bases between the two germline ends. The CDR3 loop reads CSVGDVALLSYEQYF. CDR3 DNA: TGCAGCGTTGGGGATGTCGCGCTTCTCTCCTACGAGCAGTACTTC.

This chain connects TRBV14 to TRBJ2-3; D is unclear. This CDR3 spans 16 amino acids. CDR1 and CDR2 (germline): SGHDN, FVKESK. Trimming shortened V by 0 bases and J by 1 base, and 11 bases separated the two germline ends. The CDR3 protein is CASSQEGLDRTDTQYF. CDR3 in DNA: TGTGCCAGCAGCCAAGAAGGCCTCGACCGCACAGATACGCAGTATTTT. Filled out from reference TRBV14 and TRBJ2-3, the complete variable domain reads EAGVTQFPSHSVIEKGQTVTLRCDPISGHDNLYWYRRVMGKEIKFLLHFVKESKQDESGMPNNRFLAERTGGTYSTLKVQPAELEDSGVYFCASSQEGLDRTDTQYFGPGTRLTVL.

The chain couples TRBV15 to TRBJ2-3, with TRBD1 matching 9 bases. Germline assignment: CDR1 LNHNV and CDR2 YYDKDF (reference sequence). The CDR3 loop spans 14 amino acids. The J segment lost 6 bases and the V segment lost 4 bases, leaving 5 bases of the junction unmatched. CDR3 sequence: CATSIGQGRDTQYF. The CDR3 nucleotides read TGTGCCACCAGCATCGGACAGGGGCGGGATACGCAGTATTTT.

The gene calls are TRBV28 and TRBJ1-4; D is unresolved. Germline V gives CDR1 MDHEN, CDR2 SYDVKM. The CDR3 has 13 residues. Trimming cost V 10 bases and J 5 bases, with 14 bases left between them. CDR3 loop: CATSELLNEKLFF. The CDR3 nucleotides are TGTGCCACCTCAGAGTTGCTGAATGAAAAACTGTTTTTT.

The V gene is TRBV10-3, the J gene TRBJ1-1; possibly TRBD1 for D (5 bases). There are 14 residues in the CDR3. Germline V gives CDR1 ENHRY, CDR2 SYGVKD. The germline V and J ends were trimmed by 5 bases and 1 base, with 11 bases remaining between them. The DNA for the CDR3 is TGTGCCATCAGTTACCAGGGTGAGAACACTGAAGCTTTCTTT. Amino acids: CAISYQGENTEAFF.

The V call is TRBV30, the J call TRBJ1-6; D is unresolved. V dropped 3 bases and J dropped 0 bases, with 6 bases sitting between them. The CDR3 runs to 14 residues. From germline, CDR1 is GTSNPN and CDR2 SVGIG (reference sequence). DNA of the CDR3: TGTGCCTGGAGGACCCCCTCCTATAATTCACCCCTCCACTTT. Amino acid sequence: CAWRTPSYNSPLHF.

The chain employs TRBV19 and TRBJ1-5; D is possibly TRBD1 (5 bases). The germline V gene encodes CDR1 LNHDA and CDR2 SQIVND (reference sequence). The CDR3 spans 15 residues. V was clipped by 4 bases and J by 6 bases, with 16 bases between them. CDR3: CASSNRDPRVQPQHF. The CDR3 DNA is TGTGCCAGTAGTAACCGGGACCCGCGGGTTCAGCCCCAGCATTTT. Based on the CDR3 plus reference TRBV19 and TRBJ1-5, the full variable domain is DGGITQSPKYLFRKEGQNVTLSCEQNLNHDAMYWYRQDPGQGLRLIYYSQIVNDFQKGDIAEGYSVSREKKESFPLTVTSAQKNPTAFYLCASSNRDPRVQPQHFGDGTRLSIL.